This T cell receptor beta chain derives from a study of blood T cell repertoires in COVID-19. V was shortened by 0 bases and J by 5 bases, with 13 bases between the two germline ends. The length of the CDR3 is 16 residues. Per the authors' pipeline: Amplifying reference gene primers gave estimates of nucleated cell counts. Here immunoSEQ multiplex PCR was the method, and the copy in TCRdb shows in-frame clones only, minus some. V, J and clone size reflect that table, while D and trimming were determined from the DNA. The sample includes tens of thousands of clones, 70% to 90% seen only once; the top ten take under 8%.

The clonotype originates from a man aged 60 to 75 with COVID-19, enrolled during active disease. Sequenced material: peripheral blood. The V and J genes are TRBV6-7 and TRBJ2-2; tentatively, D is TRBD1 (5 bases). TRBV6-7 is an ORF, and what it does is uncertain. Here the CDR3 DNA reads TGTGCCAGCAGTTACTCCTCCCAGGGTTCTACCGGGGAGCTGTTTTTT. Residues: CASSYSSQGSTGELFF.